This entry concerns a single T cell receptor (beta chain). The antigen is undetermined. Initially, at the first diagnosis of hyperthyroidism and before any ophthalmopathy symptoms, blood was sampled. The data originate from a study of T cells in Graves' hyperthyroidism and ophthalmopathy. Overall study results and limits: Ophthalmopathy was separated from stable hyperthyroidism by a 13 V-J model.

Amplified TCR beta CDR3 regions derived from RNA transcripts. Initially, a first-round RT-PCR of the TCR CDR3 employed the HTBI primer set. One entry per CDR3 protein results from TCRdb running MiXCR on the multiplex PCR reads. The sample lists around 250,000 distinct CDR3 sequences; roughly 15% were seen once. This CDR3 contains 18 residues. Per the germline V gene, CDR1 is MGHRA and CDR2 is YSYEKL. The V and J ends lost 4 bases and 7 bases respectively, with 26 bases between them. The chain joins TRBV4-1 to TRBJ1-5, with D possibly matching TRBD1 (5 bases). Sequenced sample: blood. The sequence was obtained from a woman between 40 and 50 years old with Graves' hyperthyroidism that later progressed to Graves' ophthalmopathy. CDR3 nucleotide sequence: TGCGCCAGCAGCCTAAGTGGGGTCACAGGTGTCGGTGACCAGCCCCAGCATTTT. This translates into CASSLSGVTGVGDQPQHF.